These 2 T cell receptor beta chains came from one sample sequenced in a study of blood T cell repertoires in COVID-19. The protocol was immunoSEQ multiplex PCR, while the TCRdb copy is restricted to in-frame clones and leaves out a portion. Among 300,000 to 450,000 clones listed, about 87% were seen once. The material sequenced was peripheral blood. These receptors were taken from a woman in her sixties with COVID-19, enrolled during active disease.

V is TRBV28 and J is TRBJ1-6, with 8 bases fitting TRBD1. This CDR3 has 14 amino acids. V lost 5 bases, J lost 7 bases, and 4 bases stayed unmatched. Germline CDR1 MDHEN, CDR2 SYDVKM. CDR3 sequence: CASSPGQGNSPLHF. CDR3 nucleotides: TGTGCCAGCAGTCCCGGACAGGGCAATTCACCCCTCCACTTT.

The rearrangement uses TRBV6-6 and TRBJ2-5; 7 bases fit TRBD1. The junction had 9 bases not matched to a gene; V was cut back by 2 bases and J by 3 bases. Per the germline V gene, CDR1 is MNHNY and CDR2 is SVGAGI (reference sequence). The CDR3 consists of 16 residues. The CDR3 DNA reads TGTGCCAGCAGTTACGCAGGGGGAAGGGTAGAAGAGACCCAGTACTTC. Its translation is CASSYAGGRVEETQYF.